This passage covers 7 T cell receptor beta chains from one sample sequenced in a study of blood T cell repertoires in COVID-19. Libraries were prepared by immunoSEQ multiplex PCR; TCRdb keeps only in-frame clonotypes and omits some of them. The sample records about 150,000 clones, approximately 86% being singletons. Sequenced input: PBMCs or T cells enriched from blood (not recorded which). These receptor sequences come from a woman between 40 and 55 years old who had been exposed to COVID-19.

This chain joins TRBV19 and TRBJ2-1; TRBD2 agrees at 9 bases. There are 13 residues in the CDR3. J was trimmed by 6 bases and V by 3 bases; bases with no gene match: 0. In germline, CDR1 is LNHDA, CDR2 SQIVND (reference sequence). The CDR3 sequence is CASSISGGNEQFF. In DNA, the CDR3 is TGTGCCAGTAGTATTAGCGGGGGCAATGAGCAGTTCTTC.

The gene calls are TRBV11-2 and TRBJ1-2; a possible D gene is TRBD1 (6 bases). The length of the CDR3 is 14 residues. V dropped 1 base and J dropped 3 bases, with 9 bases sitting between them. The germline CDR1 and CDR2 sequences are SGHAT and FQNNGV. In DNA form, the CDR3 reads TGTGCCAGCAGCTTAGGGACAGAAGACTATGGCTACACCTTC. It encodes CASSLGTEDYGYTF. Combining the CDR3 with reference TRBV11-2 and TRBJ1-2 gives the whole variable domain EAGVAQSPRYKIIEKRQSVAFWCNPISGHATLYWYQQILGQGPKLLIQFQNNGVVDDSQLPKDRFSAERLKGVDSTLKIQPAKLEDSAVYLCASSLGTEDYGYTFGSGTRLTVV.

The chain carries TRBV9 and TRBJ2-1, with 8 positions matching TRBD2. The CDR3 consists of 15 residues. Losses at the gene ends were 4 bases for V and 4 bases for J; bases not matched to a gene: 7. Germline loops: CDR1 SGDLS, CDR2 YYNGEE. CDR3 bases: TGTGCCAGCAGCCGAGCGGGAGTAAGTTACAATGAGCAGTTCTTC. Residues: CASSRAGVSYNEQFF.

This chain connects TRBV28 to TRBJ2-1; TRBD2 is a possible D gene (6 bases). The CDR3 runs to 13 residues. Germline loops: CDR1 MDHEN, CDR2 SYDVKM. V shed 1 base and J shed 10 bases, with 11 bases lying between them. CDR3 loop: CASSLLEGTEQFF. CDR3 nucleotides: TGTGCCAGCAGTTTATTGGAGGGAACCGAGCAGTTCTTC.

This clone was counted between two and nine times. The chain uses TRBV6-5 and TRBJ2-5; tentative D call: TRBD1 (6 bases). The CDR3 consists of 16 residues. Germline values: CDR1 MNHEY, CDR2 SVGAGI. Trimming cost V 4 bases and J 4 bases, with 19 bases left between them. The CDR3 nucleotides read TGTGCCAGCAGTTCTCCCCGGGGACAACCGGGAGAGACCCAGTACTTC. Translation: CASSSPRGQPGETQYF.

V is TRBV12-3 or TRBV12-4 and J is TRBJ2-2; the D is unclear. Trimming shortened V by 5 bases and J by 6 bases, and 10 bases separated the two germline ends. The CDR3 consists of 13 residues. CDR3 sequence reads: CASSPPVPGELFF. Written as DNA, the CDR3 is TGTGCCAGCAGTCCTCCGGTCCCCGGGGAGCTGTTTTTT.

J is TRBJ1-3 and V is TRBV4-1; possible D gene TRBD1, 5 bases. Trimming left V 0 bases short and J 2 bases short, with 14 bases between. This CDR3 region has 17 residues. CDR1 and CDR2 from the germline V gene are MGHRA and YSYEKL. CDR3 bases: TGCGCCAGCAGCCAAGATTATTTTGCAGGGACTGGAAACACCATATATTTT. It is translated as CASSQDYFAGTGNTIYF.